Sequencing of this TCR beta chain was carried out in a study of cytomegalovirus exposure and HLA in healthy donors. The PCR ran on 60 Vbeta and 13 Jbeta primers. Assay: immunoSEQ multiplex PCR; the TCRdb copy retains only in-frame clones and omits some. Of fewer than 250,000 clones listed, 70% to 90% are singletons. The CDR3 extends over 14 amino acids. Trimming took off 7 bases at V and 0 bases at J, with 13 bases between the two ends. The germline gives CDR1 MDHEN, CDR2 SYDVKM. Study findings and constraints: Researchers catalogued around 150 TCR beta chains as cytomegalovirus-associated. Among the sequence variants, a highly shared cluster was likely an artifact of sequencing. In a later analysis, at a false discovery rate of 0.05, approximately 16,000 TCR beta sequences were associated with HLA alleles.

Note on this clone: What it binds is not known. The sample carries other DNA sequences with the same CDR3.

V and J are TRBV28 and TRBJ2-7; D is perhaps TRBD1 (6 bases). The material sequenced was PBMCs. The receptor comes from a woman in her late teens or twenties in good health and CMV-seronegative. CDR3 sequence reads: CASTRDTFSYEQYF. The CDR3 DNA is TGTGCCAGCACCCGGGACACCTTCTCCTACGAGCAGTACTTC. The entire variable domain, with the rest obtained from reference TRBV28 and TRBJ2-7, is as follows: DVKVTQSSRYLVKRTGEKVFLECVQDMDHENMFWYRQDPGLGLRLIYFSYDVKMKEKGDIPEGYSVSREKKERFSLILESASTNQTSMYLCASTRDTFSYEQYFGPGTRLTVT.